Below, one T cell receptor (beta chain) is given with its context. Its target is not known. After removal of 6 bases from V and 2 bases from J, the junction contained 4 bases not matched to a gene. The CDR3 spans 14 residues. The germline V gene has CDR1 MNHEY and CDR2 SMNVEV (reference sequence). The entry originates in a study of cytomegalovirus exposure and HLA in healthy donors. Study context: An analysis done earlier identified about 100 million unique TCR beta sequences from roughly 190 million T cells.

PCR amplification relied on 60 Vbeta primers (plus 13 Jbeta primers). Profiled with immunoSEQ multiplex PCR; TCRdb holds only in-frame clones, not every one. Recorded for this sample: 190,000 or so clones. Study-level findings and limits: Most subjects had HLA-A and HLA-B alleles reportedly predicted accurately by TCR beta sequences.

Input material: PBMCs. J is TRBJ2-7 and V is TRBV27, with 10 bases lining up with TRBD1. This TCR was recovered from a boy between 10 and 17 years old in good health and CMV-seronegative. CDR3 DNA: TGTGCCAGCAGGATCGACAGGGGGCCCTACGAGCAGTACTTC. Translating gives CASRIDRGPYEQYF.